This TCR beta chain was recovered during a study of blood T cells in healthy people across ages. The use of a sample-barcoded 5' primer and a J-beta primer mix characterized a second PCR of roughly 7 to 11 cycles. TCRdb independently ran MiXCR on the 5' RACE reads; one entry per CDR3 protein. Of roughly 1,500,000 distinct CDR3 sequences listed, 34% were seen once; the top ten hold roughly 12%. The study, taken as a whole, reports: Diversity was higher, and naive CD4+ cells more numerous, in long-lived donors than in aged donors.

Sample donors were healthy Caucasian individuals that came from Russia, aged roughly 6 to 95. Isolation of PBMCs gave at least 6 million cells per sample. CDR1 is SGHDT, CDR2 YYEEEE, per germline. V gave up 0 bases and J gave up 4 bases; unmatched junction bases: 5. The CDR3 totals 15 residues. For this clonotype: The antigen remains unidentified.

The TCR was taken from a woman in her twenties or thirties in good health. Sequenced input: blood. The rearrangement joins TRBV5-6 to TRBJ2-5, with 8 bases aligning to TRBD1. The CDR3 bases are TGTGCCAGCAGCTTGGCCCAGGGGGCGCGAGAGACCCAGTACTTC. Its translation: CASSLAQGARETQYF. Full variable domain (remainder filled in from reference TRBV5-6 and TRBJ2-5): DAGVTQSPTHLIKTRGQQVTLRCSPKSGHDTVSWYQQALGQGPQFIFQYYEEEERQRGNFPDRFSGHQFPNYSSELNVNALLLGDSALYLCASSLAQGARETQYFGPGTRLLVL.